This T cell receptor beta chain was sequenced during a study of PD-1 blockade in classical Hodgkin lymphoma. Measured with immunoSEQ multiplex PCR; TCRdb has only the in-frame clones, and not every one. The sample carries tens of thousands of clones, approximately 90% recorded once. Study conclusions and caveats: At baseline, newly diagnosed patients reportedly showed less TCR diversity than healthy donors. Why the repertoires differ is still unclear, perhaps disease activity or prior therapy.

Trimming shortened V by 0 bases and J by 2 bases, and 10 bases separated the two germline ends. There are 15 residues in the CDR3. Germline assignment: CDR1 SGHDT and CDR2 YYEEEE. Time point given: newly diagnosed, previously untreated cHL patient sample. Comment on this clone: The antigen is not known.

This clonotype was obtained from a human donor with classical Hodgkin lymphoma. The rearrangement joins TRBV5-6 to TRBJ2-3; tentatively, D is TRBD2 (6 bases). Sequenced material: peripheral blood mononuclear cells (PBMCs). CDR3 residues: CASSLAGAVTDTQYF. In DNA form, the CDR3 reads TGTGCCAGCAGCTTGGCGGGAGCGGTCACAGATACGCAGTATTTT.